This T cell receptor (beta chain) was identified during a study of vaccination and CD4 T cells after COVID-19. Turning to the study itself: Following dose two, a median approximately 75 days (range 14 to 241) passed before post-vaccine samples were taken. General observations from the study: Spike mono-reactivity was evident in 304 of the 307 vaccine-specific clones derived from convalescent patients.

Sequencing of cultured CD4+ T cell DNA used the Oncomine TCR Beta short-read assay. Researchers extracted genomic DNA from CD4+ T cells that had been cultured. TCRdb redid the calling of the PCR reads with MiXCR, one entry per CDR3 protein. This sample has some 16,000 distinct CDR3 sequences; roughly 56% occur once, and the top ten carry around 15%. This clonotype was detected a few times. Its antigen is not identified. The treatment here: roughly 10-day PBMC culture with coronavirus spike peptide pools or control peptides (ViraFEST assay). Medium was half-exchanged with fresh IL-2 medium on days 3 and 7. Germline assignment: CDR1 SGHRS and CDR2 YFSETQ. V gave up 0 bases and J gave up 0 bases; unmatched junction bases: 5. CDR3 length equals 16 residues.

The sequence derives from a human donor who had recovered from COVID-19. The material sequenced was CD4+ T cells from blood, cultured in vitro. The chain carries TRBV5-1 and TRBJ2-5, with 7 bases fitting TRBD2. CDR3 residues: CASSLAGGTYQETQYF. The DNA for the CDR3 is TGCGCCAGCAGCTTGGCCGGGGGGACCTACCAAGAGACCCAGTACTTC.